The 2 T cell receptor beta chains presented below share a single source sample, sequenced in a study of blood T cell repertoires in COVID-19. Data came from immunoSEQ multiplex PCR; TCRdb stores just in-frame clones and leaves some out. There are some 140,000 clones in the sample; 75% to 80% occur only once, and 1.5% to 2% lies in the top ten. Sequenced sample: peripheral blood. Source of these receptors: a man aged 80 or over with acute or convalescent COVID-19.

V gene TRBV6-6 combines with J gene TRBJ2-1; tentatively, D is TRBD2 (6 bases). With 3 bases removed from V and 5 bases from J, the gap between germline ends came to 11 bases. Germline V gene lookup returns CDR1 MNHNY and CDR2 SVGAGI (reference sequence). The CDR3 has 14 residues. In DNA, the CDR3 is TGTGCCAGCAGTTATAGCGGTACCGACAATGAGCAGTTCTTC. This codes for CASSYSGTDNEQFF.

This clone was recorded a few times. The chain combines TRBV6-1 with TRBJ2-5; D possibly corresponds to TRBD1 (6 bases). This CDR3 is 16 amino acids long. Trimming pared 3 bases from V and 1 base from J, leaving 15 bases between. Germline V lookup: CDR1 MNHNS, CDR2 SASEGT. CDR3 amino acids: CASSELQGSGQETQYF. The CDR3 coding sequence is TGTGCCAGCAGTGAGCTACAGGGTTCGGGCCAAGAGACCCAGTACTTC.